Listed here are 19 T cell receptor beta chains from one sample, sequenced in a study of a mutant IDH1 vaccine in newly diagnosed glioma. What these receptors recognize is not known. The repertoire was sequenced with immunoSEQ multiplex PCR; TCRdb's copy has only in-frame clones and lacks some. Of about 47,000 clones in the sample, more than 75% are singletons; the top ten hold approximately 5.1%. Sample time point: week 35, safety follow-up. In the vaccine, a single dose held 300 ug of the mutant IDH1 20-mer peptide, along with topical imiquimod. This sample comprised PBMCs, obtained from a glioma patient whose treatment included an IDH1 peptide vaccine. The receptor set was obtained from a woman in her forties with glioma.

The rearrangement links TRBV11-1 to TRBJ2-2; D gene uncertain. The germline gives CDR1 SGHAT, CDR2 FQDESV (reference sequence). The CDR3 extends over 15 amino acids. V lost 4 bases and J 1 base, leaving 10 bases between the germline ends. CDR3 in amino acids: CASSSRVENTGELFF. The CDR3 nucleotides are TGTGCCAGCAGCTCCCGTGTAGAGAACACCGGGGAGCTGTTTTTT.

The V call is TRBV6-1, the J call TRBJ2-7; D remains unclear. The CDR3 sequence is 13 residues long. The V end was cut by 8 bases, the J end by 5 bases, with 16 bases between. Per germline, CDR1 MNHNS and CDR2 SASEGT. The DNA for the CDR3 is TGTGCCAGCGTAGGGTCTTTTCGACACGAGCAGTACTTC. Protein product: CASVGSFRHEQYF.

The chain is built from TRBV6-1 and TRBJ2-1; D is perhaps TRBD2 (6 bases). Per germline, CDR1 MNHNS and CDR2 SASEGT. V was clipped by 10 bases and J by 2 bases, with 18 bases between them. The CDR3 totals 15 residues. The CDR3 spells CANSQGLSPYNEQFF. CDR3 DNA: TGTGCCAACTCCCAGGGACTTAGCCCCTACAATGAGCAGTTCTTC.

The chain is built from TRBV19 and TRBJ1-4, with 7 bases identical to TRBD1. CDR3 length equals 14 residues. The trim removed 7 bases at V and 4 bases at J, leaving 6 bases unmatched. Germline CDR1 LNHDA, CDR2 SQIVND (reference sequence). The CDR3 loop reads CASNRDRSNEKLFF. The CDR3 nucleotides are TGTGCCAGTAACCGGGACAGAAGTAATGAAAAACTGTTTTTT.

This clone was found a few times. The rearrangement uses TRBV18 and TRBJ1-4; the D gene is possibly TRBD1 (6 bases). The CDR3 runs 14 residues. CDR1 KGHSH and CDR2 LQKENI come from the germline V gene. V dropped 3 bases and J dropped 8 bases, with 13 bases sitting between them. CDR3 DNA sequence: TGTGCCAGCTCACCGGGGGCAGGGAGAGAAAAACTGTTTTTT. Its protein is CASSPGAGREKLFF.

The J gene is TRBJ1-2, the V gene TRBV25-1; tentatively, D is TRBD1 (6 bases). Per the germline V gene, CDR1 is MGHDK and CDR2 is SYGVNS. The V and J ends lost 1 base and 5 bases respectively, with 11 bases between them. The CDR3 extends over 14 amino acids. This CDR3 reads CASSEFQGPYGYTF. DNA of the CDR3: TGTGCCAGCAGTGAATTTCAGGGGCCTTATGGCTACACCTTC.

With respect to this clone: Its ends do not fully match the called genes, so a read error is possible. The V and J genes are TRBV4-1 and TRBJ2-7; D call uncertain. This CDR3 comprises 14 residues. Germline-derived CDR1 and CDR2 are MGHRA and YSYEKL. DNA of the CDR3: TGCGCCAGCAGCCAAGACCTAAACAGTTTGAGCCTGCACTTC. It translates to CASSQDLNSLSLHF.

V usage is TRBV11-2 and J usage is TRBJ2-5; TRBD2 matches at 7 bases. V was pared by 5 bases and J by 4 bases, with 10 bases of the junction left unmatched. The CDR3 consists of 15 residues. Germline V gene sequence: CDR1 SGHAT, CDR2 FQNNGV. CDR3 in amino acids: CASSRRSGALETQYF. DNA of the CDR3: TGTGCCAGCAGCCGTCGAAGCGGGGCCTTAGAGACCCAGTACTTC.

V and J are TRBV6-1 and TRBJ2-1, with D possibly matching TRBD1 (6 bases). This CDR3 is 15 amino acids long. Germline V gene data show CDR1 as MNHNS and CDR2 as SASEGT. The V gene lost 4 bases and the J gene lost 0 bases, with 10 bases spanning the gap. The DNA of the CDR3 is TGTGCCAGCAGTGGGGACACGAGCTCCTACAATGAGCAGTTCTTC. This sequence encodes CASSGDTSSYNEQFF.

This clone was seen a few times. V usage is TRBV2 and J usage is TRBJ1-4; D possibly corresponds to TRBD1 (6 bases). Trimming left V 8 bases short and J 7 bases short, with 8 bases between. This CDR3 region has 11 residues. CDR1 and CDR2 from the germline V gene are SNHLY and FYNNEI. CDR3 DNA: TGTGCCAGCGGACAGCCTGAAAAACTGTTTTTT. Amino acid sequence: CASGQPEKLFF.

CDR3 region: CASSLRLAGGETQYF. DNA of the CDR3: TGCGCCAGCAGCTTAAGGCTAGCGGGAGGTGAGACCCAGTACTTC. The genes are TRBV5-1 and TRBJ2-5, with 11 bases identical to TRBD2. CDR3 size: 15 residues. Germline CDR1 SGHRS, CDR2 YFSETQ. The junction had 5 bases not matched to a gene; V was cut back by 2 bases and J by 5 bases.

This rearrangement joins TRBV27 to TRBJ2-7; possible D gene TRBD1, 5 bases. V shed 5 bases and J shed 0 bases, with 14 bases lying between them. CDR1 and CDR2 (germline): MNHEY, SMNVEV (reference sequence). The CDR3 sequence is 15 residues long. This CDR3 is CASSRQGPSSYEQYF. CDR3 in DNA: TGTGCCAGCAGTAGGCAGGGCCCAAGCTCCTACGAGCAGTACTTC.

The chain is built from TRBV4-1 and TRBJ2-3; no clear D. This CDR3 contains 12 residues. Trimming removed 4 bases from V and 10 bases from J, with 12 bases in between. Germline V gene sequence: CDR1 MGHRA, CDR2 YSYEKL. In nucleotides, the CDR3 is TGCGCCAGCAGCCTACCCCTAGGTGCGCAGTATTTT. Protein sequence: CASSLPLGAQYF.

The V gene is TRBV7-2, the J gene TRBJ2-5, with 10 bases that match TRBD2. CDR1 SGHTA and CDR2 FQGNSA come from the germline V gene. This CDR3 contains 14 residues. With V trimmed by 3 bases and J by 5 bases, 3 bases remained unmatched. As DNA, the CDR3 is TGTGCCAGCAGCTTTAGCGGGAGGCACGAGACCCAGTACTTC. Translated: CASSFSGRHETQYF.

The CDR3 sequence is CASSQGQVGNEQFF. CDR3 in DNA: TGCGCCAGCAGCCAAGGTCAAGTTGGAAATGAGCAGTTCTTC. The rearrangement joins TRBV4-1 to TRBJ2-1; no clear D gene. This CDR3 is built from 14 residues. Germline loops: CDR1 MGHRA, CDR2 YSYEKL. The V end was cut by 1 base, the J end by 7 bases, with 11 bases between.

This chain connects TRBV30 to TRBJ2-7, with TRBD2 identical over 8 bases. Germline CDR1 and CDR2: GTSNPN and SVGIG (reference sequence). The trim removed 4 bases at V and 5 bases at J, leaving 10 bases unmatched. The CDR3 has 14 amino acids. The CDR3 DNA reads as TGTGCCTGGACCCACAGCGGGAGTGGAAACGAGCAGTACTTC. Encoded protein: CAWTHSGSGNEQYF.

The V call is TRBV15, the J call TRBJ1-3; the match to TRBD1 covers 10 bases. CDR3 length: 15 residues. The V gene end was trimmed by 3 bases and the J gene end by 4 bases; junction bases not matched to a gene: 3. The germline V gene encodes CDR1 LNHNV and CDR2 YYDKDF (reference sequence). The CDR3 nucleotides read TGTGCCACCAGCAGGGACAGGGGGACCGGAAACACCATATATTTT. This codes for CATSRDRGTGNTIYF.

CDR3 DNA: TGCGCCAGCAGCCCCCGCTTGACTAGCGAAAACATTCAGTACTTC. Its translation: CASSPRLTSENIQYF. The chain links TRBV4-1 to TRBJ2-4; 8 nucleotides align to TRBD2. After removal of 4 bases from V and 5 bases from J, the junction contained 7 bases not matched to a gene. From germline, CDR1 is MGHRA and CDR2 YSYEKL. The CDR3 spans 15 residues.

This clone was found once. The chain recombines TRBV9 with TRBJ2-2; D is unresolved. This CDR3 region has 17 residues. The germline V gene has CDR1 SGDLS and CDR2 YYNGEE. Between the trimmed V and J ends, which lost 0 bases and 0 bases, there was a span of 12 bases. The CDR3 spells CASSVARRIANTGELFF. The CDR3 nucleotides read TGTGCCAGCAGCGTAGCTCGGCGGATTGCGAACACCGGGGAGCTGTTTTTT.